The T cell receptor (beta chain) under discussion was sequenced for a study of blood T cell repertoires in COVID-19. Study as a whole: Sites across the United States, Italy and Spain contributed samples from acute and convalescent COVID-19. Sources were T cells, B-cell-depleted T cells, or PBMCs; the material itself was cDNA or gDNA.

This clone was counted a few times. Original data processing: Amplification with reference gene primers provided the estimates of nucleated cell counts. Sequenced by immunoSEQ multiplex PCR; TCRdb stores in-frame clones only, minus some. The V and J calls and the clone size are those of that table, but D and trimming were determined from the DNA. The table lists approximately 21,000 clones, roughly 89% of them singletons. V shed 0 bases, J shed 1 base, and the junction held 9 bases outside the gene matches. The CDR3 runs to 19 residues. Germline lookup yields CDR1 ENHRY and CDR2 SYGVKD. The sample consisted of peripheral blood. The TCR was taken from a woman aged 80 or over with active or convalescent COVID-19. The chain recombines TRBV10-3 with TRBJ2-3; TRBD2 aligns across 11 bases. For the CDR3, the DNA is TGTGCCATCAGTGAGTCGACCCTAGCGGGAGGCCGGGGCACAGATACGCAGTATTTT. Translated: CAISESTLAGGRGTDTQYF.